These T cell receptor beta chains were read from a single sample in a study of regulatory and conventional T cells in breast cancer. In TCRdb, the PCR reads were re-called with MiXCR into one record per CDR3 protein. The profile shows 15,000 or so distinct CDR3 sequences, approximately 35% of them singletons. Sequencing used conventional T cells from blood. The receptors stem from a female donor in good health. The CDR3 runs from the conserved cysteine through the conserved F or W. Fields, in order: CDR3 protein, CDR3 DNA, clone size, J gene, D gene, V gene. A D gene is named only where the DNA matches it firmly. Clone size is shown for a subset of rows, as once, few, many or a class of expanded clone.

CDR3aa: CASSHRRASPGQGNEKLFF
CDR3nt: TGTGCCAGCAGTCACCGCCGAGCGAGTCCGGGACAGGGCAATGAAAAACTGTTTTTT
abundance: .
j_gene: TRBJ1-4
d_gene: TRBD1
v_gene: TRBV28

CDR3aa: CASSASRVGELFF
CDR3nt: TGTGCCAGCAGTGCTTCACGGGTCGGGGAGCTGTTTTTT
abundance: few
j_gene: TRBJ2-2
d_gene: .
v_gene: TRBV6-6

CDR3aa: CSVALPGTSGLEQYF
CDR3nt: TGCAGCGTAGCGCTCCCCGGGACTAGCGGCTTGGAGCAGTACTTC
abundance: few
j_gene: TRBJ2-7
d_gene: TRBD2
v_gene: TRBV29-1

CDR3aa: CASSLLTSVPGDGEQYF
CDR3nt: TGTGCCAGCAGCTTGTTAACGAGCGTCCCGGGAGACGGCGAGCAGTACTTC
abundance: medium-sized
j_gene: TRBJ2-7
d_gene: .
v_gene: TRBV11-3

CDR3aa: CSARRGADQPQHF
CDR3nt: TGCAGTGCCAGAAGGGGGGCCGATCAGCCCCAGCATTTT
abundance: medium-sized
j_gene: TRBJ1-5
d_gene: .
v_gene: TRBV20-1

CDR3aa: CASSIGTRGRETQYF
CDR3nt: TGTGCCAGCAGCATCGGGACTAGGGGTCGGGAGACCCAGTACTTC
abundance: .
j_gene: TRBJ2-5
d_gene: TRBD2
v_gene: TRBV7-2

CDR3aa: CASSLSGSGEAQYF
CDR3nt: TGTGCCAGCAGTCTTAGCGGGAGCGGAGAGGCCCAGTACTTC
abundance: .
j_gene: TRBJ2-5
d_gene: TRBD2
v_gene: TRBV12-3/TRBV12-4

CDR3aa: CASSPIGGREKLFF
CDR3nt: TGTGCCAGCAGCCCAATTGGGGGCCGGGAAAAACTGTTTTTT
abundance: medium-sized
j_gene: TRBJ1-4
d_gene: .
v_gene: TRBV7-2

CDR3aa: CASSSTNQPQHF
CDR3nt: TGTGCCAGCAGCTCTACCAATCAGCCCCAGCATTTT
abundance: few
j_gene: TRBJ1-5
d_gene: .
v_gene: TRBV7-2

CDR3aa: CASSLSSTANYGYTF
CDR3nt: TGTGCCAGCAGTCTATCCTCGACGGCTAACTATGGCTACACCTTC
abundance: .
j_gene: TRBJ1-2
d_gene: .
v_gene: TRBV28

CDR3aa: CASSGGGGSTDTQYF
CDR3nt: TGTGCCAGCAGTGGAGGCGGGGGGAGCACAGATACGCAGTATTTT
abundance: .
j_gene: TRBJ2-3
d_gene: TRBD2
v_gene: TRBV12-3/TRBV12-4

CDR3aa: CASSPRIRLARDNEQLF
CDR3nt: TGTGCCAGCAGCCCGAGAATAAGACTAGCGAGGGACAATGAGCAGCTCTTC
abundance: .
j_gene: TRBJ2-1
d_gene: TRBD2
v_gene: TRBV7-9

CDR3aa: CAIRKERAAGELFF
CDR3nt: TGTGCCATCAGGAAGGAAAGGGCTGCCGGGGAGCTGTTTTTT
abundance: .
j_gene: TRBJ2-2
d_gene: .
v_gene: TRBV10-3

CDR3aa: CASSVRGALSTDTQYF
CDR3nt: TGTGCCAGCAGTGTCAGAGGGGCTCTAAGCACAGATACGCAGTATTTT
abundance: few
j_gene: TRBJ2-3
d_gene: .
v_gene: TRBV2

CDR3aa: CASSLAGGNRPQHF
CDR3nt: TGTGCCAGCAGTTTAGCGGGGGGAAATCGGCCCCAGCATTTT
abundance: .
j_gene: TRBJ1-5
d_gene: .
v_gene: TRBV12-3/TRBV12-4